This entry lists 2 T cell receptor beta chains sequenced from one sample in a study of beta chain features in type 1 diabetes. The authors reverse transcribed all of the isolated RNA, so sequencing captured expressed TCRB transcripts. Method: immunoSEQ multiplex PCR; TCRdb's copy keeps in-frame clones and lacks some. The profile covers 140,000 to 150,000 clones, with roughly 53% appearing a single time and roughly 0.4% taken by the ten largest. The sequenced material came from Tregs from blood. The origin of the receptors is a man younger than 35 in good health.

V is TRBV7-9 and J is TRBJ1-2; no clear D gene. The V end was cut by 2 bases, the J end by 4 bases, with 17 bases between. This CDR3 is 16 amino acids long. The V gene's germline CDR1 is SEHNR and CDR2 FQNEAQ (reference sequence). Written as DNA, the CDR3 is TGTGCCAGCAGCTTATGGGGAGAATGGGGAATCTATGGCTACACCTTC. Translating gives CASSLWGEWGIYGYTF.

The chain combines TRBV10-3 with TRBJ2-2; D remains ambiguous. Trimming removed 4 bases at V and 7 bases at J, with 13 bases between. The CDR3 totals 14 residues. Germline-derived CDR1 and CDR2 are ENHRY and SYGVKD. CDR3 nucleotide sequence: TGTGCCATCAGTGGGAAGTTTACTAACGGGGAGCTGTTTTTT. Encoded protein: CAISGKFTNGELFF.